This entry lists 32 T cell receptor beta chains sequenced from one sample in a study of regulatory T cells in long-lasting Graves disease. Relying on iRepertoire HTBI primers and Arm-PCR of CDR3 regions, the team built TCR beta libraries. TCRdb re-analysed the multiplex PCR reads in MiXCR, keeping a single row per CDR3 protein. Counted here are roughly 320,000 distinct CDR3 sequences, roughly a sixth occurring once; the ten biggest clones make up about 32%. Time point indicated: newly diagnosed GD, antithyroid drugs for less than 3 months. The authors made the TCR library using RNA they extracted from PBMCs. A further study also used this sample, focusing on T cells in Graves' hyperthyroidism and ophthalmopathy.

Sample: peripheral blood mononuclear cells (PBMCs), taken at new diagnosis, from a patient treated with antithyroid drugs. These receptors were taken from a man between 35 and 55 years old with Graves disease.

As to this clonotype: With a much larger clone just one base away, this may be a read error. V gene TRBV29-1 combines with J gene TRBJ1-1; the D is unclear. The ends were cut back, 4 bases at V and 3 bases at J, with 18 bases in the middle. Looked up from germline, CDR1 is SQVTM and CDR2 is ANQGSEA. The CDR3 consists of 15 residues. The CDR3, as DNA: TGCAGCGTTGCTTGGGAATTCGGTGGATACACTGAAGCTTTCTTT. Encoded protein: CSVAWEFGGYTEAFF.

Concerning this clonotype itself: It may be a read error: a sequence one base away is much more abundant. The CDR3 reads CASGLPGALQGTQYF. The CDR3 bases are TGTGCCAGCGGCCTTCCCGGGGCCCTCCAAGGGACCCAGTACTTC. The rearrangement uses TRBV6-1 and TRBJ2-5, with D possibly called TRBD1 or TRBD2 (5 bases each). This CDR3 is built from 15 residues. CDR1 is MNHNS and CDR2 is SASEGT in the germline V gene.

This clonotype was found many times. This chain uses TRBV28 with TRBJ2-7; 7 bases line up with TRBD1. The CDR3 covers 14 residues. J gave up 2 bases and V 5 bases, and 6 bases lay outside the gene matches. The germline gives CDR1 MDHEN, CDR2 SYDVKM. The chain's CDR3 is CASSPPDRPYEQYF. CDR3 DNA sequence: TGTGCCAGCAGTCCCCCGGACAGGCCCTACGAGCAGTACTTC.

This clonotype was recorded many times. The chain is built from TRBV20-1 and TRBJ2-5; tentative D call: TRBD2 (7 bases). Germline CDR1 DFQATT, CDR2 SNEGSKA (reference sequence). The CDR3 extends over 14 amino acids. The V end was cut by 6 bases, the J end by 4 bases, with 18 bases between. The CDR3 protein is CSAWGGGPGETQYF. The CDR3, as DNA: TGCAGTGCCTGGGGGGGGGGGCCCGGAGAGACCCAGTACTTC.

The sample holds many counts of this clonotype. This chain joins TRBV28 and TRBJ2-6, with TRBD1 identical over 7 bases. CDR3 size: 17 residues. Per germline, CDR1 MDHEN and CDR2 SYDVKM. The J segment lost 4 bases and the V segment lost 4 bases, leaving 10 bases of the junction unmatched. The CDR3 is CASSSRGSAYGANVLTF. The DNA of the CDR3 is TGTGCCAGCAGTTCCAGGGGGAGCGCATACGGGGCCAACGTCCTGACTTTC.

This clonotype was recorded many times. This chain joins TRBV3-1 and TRBJ2-7, with D possibly TRBD1 on 5 matching bases. With 3 bases removed from V and 5 bases from J, the gap between germline ends came to 5 bases. CDR1 is LGHDT, CDR2 YNNKEL, per germline (reference sequence). The CDR3 sequence is 11 residues long. Here the CDR3 DNA reads TGTGCCAGCAGCCAGACAGACGAGCAGTACTTC. Translating it yields CASSQTDEQYF.

The sample holds many counts of this clonotype. The rearrangement links TRBV4-2 to TRBJ1-1, with 11 nucleotides matching TRBD1. Germline CDR1 LGHNA, CDR2 YNFKEQ. The junction had 13 bases not matched to a gene; V was cut back by 2 bases and J by 2 bases. The CDR3 runs to 19 residues. DNA for the CDR3: TGTGCCAGCAGCCAACTAAAGACGGGACAGGGGGAAGGAAACACTGAAGCTTTCTTT. Its translation is CASSQLKTGQGEGNTEAFF.

This clonotype was seen many times. This chain joins TRBV28 and TRBJ2-7, with no clear D. Looked up from germline, CDR1 is MDHEN and CDR2 is SYDVKM. Trimming shortened V by 5 bases and J by 3 bases, and 14 bases separated the two germline ends. This CDR3 has 14 residues. Written as DNA, the CDR3 is TGTGCCAGCAGTGGCCCAACGCAGAGCTACGAGCAGTACTTC. Amino acids: CASSGPTQSYEQYF.

There are many counts of this clonotype. The chain carries TRBV15 and TRBJ2-5; TRBD1 or TRBD2 may be the D gene (5 bases each). Trimming took off 5 bases at V and 2 bases at J, with 15 bases between the two ends. The V gene's germline CDR1 is LNHNV and CDR2 YYDKDF (reference sequence). The CDR3 covers 15 residues. Here the CDR3 DNA reads TGTGCCACCAGCCCCGGGGCAGGTGAACAAGAGACCCAGTACTTC. Protein product: CATSPGAGEQETQYF.

This clonotype was observed at least ten times. The genes are TRBV11-3 and TRBJ2-7, with D possibly being TRBD1 (5 bases). CDR3 length: 15 amino acids. V lost 3 bases and J lost 0, with 12 bases in between. Germline-derived CDR1 and CDR2 are SGHNT and YENEEA. The CDR3 here is CASSFHDRASYEQYF. CDR3 DNA sequence: TGTGCCAGCAGCTTTCATGACAGAGCCTCCTACGAGCAGTACTTC.

This clonotype was recorded at least ten times. This chain uses TRBV6-2 or TRBV6-3 with TRBJ2-3; 11 bases are a match to TRBD2. CDR1 is MNHEY, CDR2 SVGEGT, per germline. The CDR3 loop spans 15 amino acids. J lost 0 bases, V lost 6 bases, and 2 bases had no gene match. The CDR3 spells CASSWTSGSTDTQYF. The CDR3 DNA reads TGTGCCAGCAGCTGGACTAGCGGGAGCACAGATACGCAGTATTTT.

The CDR3 nucleotides read TGTGCCAGCAGCCCCCGACAGGGGGCTTGGGGCTACACCTTC. Encoded protein: CASSPRQGAWGYTF. The gene calls are TRBV3-1 and TRBJ1-2; the match to TRBD1 covers 10 bases. Germline lookup yields CDR1 LGHDT and CDR2 YNNKEL (reference sequence). After removal of 4 bases from V and 8 bases from J, the junction contained 7 bases not matched to a gene. The CDR3 covers 14 residues.

A word on this clonotype: Given a much more abundant clone one base away, this may be a read error. The V call is TRBV20-1, the J call TRBJ1-4; 8 positions agree with TRBD1. The CDR3 spans 16 residues. The germline V gene encodes CDR1 DFQATT and CDR2 SNEGSKA (reference sequence). DNA of the CDR3: TGCGGTGCTAGAGGCGGGCAGGGGGCCCGTAATGAAAAACTGTTTTTT. It translates to CGARGGQGARNEKLFF.

The chain combines TRBV4-2 with TRBJ2-3; 13 bases line up with TRBD2. Germline CDR1 is LGHNA and CDR2 is YNFKEQ. This CDR3 spans 19 amino acids. V gave up 0 bases and J gave up 0 bases; unmatched junction bases: 6. The CDR3 loop is CASSQDLTSGGVSTDTQYF. DNA for the CDR3: TGTGCCAGCAGCCAAGATCTCACTAGCGGGGGGGTTAGCACAGATACGCAGTATTTT.

This clonotype showed up many times. J is TRBJ2-5 and V is TRBV18, with 7 bases matching TRBD1. J gave up 2 bases and V 3 bases, and 6 bases lay outside the gene matches. The CDR3 is 15 residues long. Germline V gene lookup returns CDR1 KGHSH and CDR2 LQKENI. The CDR3 nucleotides read TGTGCCAGCTCACCCCTGGGGACAGCTCAAGAGACCCAGTACTTC. As protein: CASSPLGTAQETQYF.

With respect to this clonotype: One base away lies a much larger clone, so this may be a sequencing read error. V is TRBV28 and J is TRBJ1-5; D uncertain. CDR1 MDHEN and CDR2 SYDVKM come from the germline V gene. CDR3 length equals 15 residues. The V end lost 2 bases, the J end lost 2 bases, and 10 bases lay between the germline ends. The CDR3 spells CASSLIEQGNQPQHF. The DNA for the CDR3 is TGTGCCAGCAGTTTAATCGAACAAGGCAATCAGCCCCAGCATTTT.

The V gene is TRBV5-1, the J gene TRBJ2-5, with D perhaps assigned TRBD1 or TRBD2 (5 bases each). Germline lookup yields CDR1 SGHRS and CDR2 YFSETQ. CDR3 length: 16 amino acids. Trimming stripped 2 bases from V and 2 bases from J, with 16 bases between. The CDR3 sequence is CASSFRGRVGQETQYF. For the CDR3, the DNA is TGCGCCAGCAGCTTCCGGGGCAGGGTGGGGCAAGAGACCCAGTACTTC.

This clonotype has ten or more counts. The chain uses TRBV18 and TRBJ2-7; D possibly corresponds to TRBD2 (5 bases). Per the germline V gene, CDR1 is KGHSH and CDR2 is LQKENI. The CDR3 length is 15 residues. V was trimmed by 8 bases and J by 3 bases, leaving 20 bases between them. The CDR3 DNA is TGTGCCAGCCACTCGTTACGGGGTGGCGACTACGAGCAGTACTTC. Protein product: CASHSLRGGDYEQYF.

This clonotype came up many times. The chain joins TRBV5-1 to TRBJ2-1; 12 bases align to TRBD2. The CDR3 has 16 amino acids. Losses at the gene ends were 0 bases for V and 5 bases for J; bases not matched to a gene: 3. The germline CDR1 and CDR2 sequences are SGHRS and YFSETQ. CDR3 amino acids: CASSLELAGGDNEQFF. Here the CDR3 DNA reads TGCGCCAGCAGCTTGGAGCTAGCGGGGGGGGACAATGAGCAGTTCTTC.

This clonotype has just a few counts. The V gene is TRBV11-2, the J gene TRBJ2-5; D may be TRBD1 or TRBD2 (7 bases each). The CDR3 totals 15 residues. From germline, CDR1 is SGHAT and CDR2 FQNNGV. Trimming removed 7 bases at V and 4 bases at J, with 19 bases between. Here the CDR3 reads CASNIRGGEGETQYF. DNA for the CDR3: TGTGCCAGCAACATCAGGGGGGGCGAAGGAGAGACCCAGTACTTC.

This clonotype came up many times. The rearrangement joins TRBV18 to TRBJ1-2; TRBD1 might be the D (5 bases). CDR1 KGHSH and CDR2 LQKENI come from the germline V gene. Trimming removed 3 bases from V and 4 bases from J, with 12 bases in between. The CDR3 sequence is 14 residues long. Here the CDR3 reads CASSPSGGGYGYTF. Written as DNA, the CDR3 is TGTGCCAGCTCACCGAGCGGGGGAGGCTATGGCTACACCTTC.

The rearrangement joins TRBV6-1 to TRBJ2-7, with 7 positions matching TRBD1. Looked up from germline, CDR1 is MNHNS and CDR2 is SASEGT. The V gene end was trimmed by 8 bases and the J gene end by 6 bases; junction bases not matched to a gene: 13. The CDR3 runs 14 residues. The CDR3 DNA sequence: TGTGCCAGCCGGGACGGGACAGTTTCTTTCGAGCAGTACTTC. Translation: CASRDGTVSFEQYF.

This clonotype was seen a handful of times. The chain carries TRBV10-3 and TRBJ2-2, with D possibly TRBD2 on 5 matching bases. Deletions cut 10 bases from V and 5 bases from J, with 14 bases between. Germline values: CDR1 ENHRY, CDR2 SYGVKD. The CDR3 loop spans 13 amino acids. The DNA for the CDR3 is TGTGCCACGTACGGGGTCGGAACCGGGGAGCTGTTTTTT. Translating gives CATYGVGTGELFF.

V usage is TRBV12-3 or TRBV12-4 and J usage is TRBJ1-1; 11 nucleotides align to TRBD1. The CDR3 contains 12 residues. V lost 6 bases, J lost 13 bases, and 7 bases stayed unmatched. The CDR3 loop reads CASRWDRGKSFF. In nucleotides, the CDR3 is TGTGCCAGCAGATGGGACAGGGGGAAAAGTTTCTTT.

This clonotype was counted ten times or more. V gene TRBV28 combines with J gene TRBJ2-5, with TRBD1 as a possible D gene (5 bases). The germline CDR1 and CDR2 sequences are MDHEN and SYDVKM. Trimming stripped 3 bases from V and 7 bases from J, with 15 bases between. The CDR3 has 14 amino acids. Here the CDR3 DNA reads TGTGCCAGCAGTTTTTCCATGACAGCCATGACCCAGTACTTC. Amino acid sequence: CASSFSMTAMTQYF.

Of note for this clonotype: One base away lies a much larger clone, so this may be a sequencing read error. The V call is TRBV7-6, the J call TRBJ2-5; 7 positions agree with TRBD2. CDR1 is SGHVS, CDR2 FNYEAQ, per germline. The CDR3 contains 14 residues. This CDR3 is CASTYRAGPEAQYF. CDR3 DNA: TGTGCCAGCACCTACAGAGCGGGGCCAGAGGCCCAGTACTTC.

This clonotype was counted ten times or more. The V and J genes are TRBV18 and TRBJ1-2; D gene uncertain. Germline V CDR1 and CDR2: KGHSH, LQKENI. The CDR3 contains 15 residues. The V and J ends lost 3 bases and 0 bases respectively, with 11 bases between them. The chain's CDR3 is CASSPLSNPNYGYTF. The CDR3 nucleotides are TGTGCCAGCTCACCTCTCTCGAACCCTAACTATGGCTACACCTTC.

The chain recombines TRBV4-1 with TRBJ2-7; perhaps TRBD1 as D (6 bases). The germline V gene has CDR1 MGHRA and CDR2 YSYEKL. V was shortened by 0 bases and J by 1 base, with 16 bases between the two germline ends. The CDR3 extends over 17 amino acids. In DNA form, the CDR3 reads TGCGCCAGCAGCCAAGAGGGTATCGGACAGAGATCCTACGAGCAGTACTTC. Its translation is CASSQEGIGQRSYEQYF.

This clonotype has more than one count but fewer than ten. This chain connects TRBV4-3 to TRBJ2-3; D call uncertain. The CDR3 consists of 15 residues. Germline V gene lookup returns CDR1 LGHNA and CDR2 YSLEER. V lost 0 bases and J 0 bases, leaving 7 bases between the germline ends. The CDR3 nucleotides are TGCGCCAGCAGCCAAGATCGGTCTAGCACAGATACGCAGTATTTT. Translated, it gives CASSQDRSSTDTQYF.

In this sample, this clonotype turned up many times. The chain couples TRBV5-1 to TRBJ2-3; the D gene is possibly TRBD2 (5 bases). CDR1 and CDR2 (germline): SGHRS, YFSETQ. V lost 2 bases to trimming and J lost 3 bases, with 13 bases between them. CDR3 length equals 15 residues. The CDR3 sequence is CASSFSGILTDTQYF. The CDR3 coding sequence is TGCGCCAGCAGCTTTTCGGGGATTTTGACAGATACGCAGTATTTT.

A note on this clonotype: Possible read error: a much larger clone is one base away. The chain employs TRBV7-2 and TRBJ1-4; D is unclear. There are 12 residues in the CDR3. Germline loops: CDR1 SGHTA, CDR2 FQGNSA. The CDR3 reads CASSLGYEKLLF. For the CDR3, the DNA is TGTGCCAGCAGCCTTGGGTATGAAAAACTGCTTTTT.

Notes on this clonotype: A far larger clone lies a single base away; this is likely a read error. The rearrangement links TRBV4-2 to TRBJ2-4, with TRBD2 identical over 9 bases. The assigned J gene may be wrong: the sequence end matches TRBJ2-7 better. Germline CDR1 is LGHNA and CDR2 is YNFKEQ. This CDR3 contains 14 residues. The CDR3 region is CASSLRGGGGEQYF. The CDR3 region has the DNA TGTGCCAGCAGCTTGCGGGGGGGGGGCGGCGAGCAGTACTTC.